Below, 4 T cell receptor beta chains from the same sample are listed, as sequenced in a study of shared clonotypes between healthy human individuals. The data were produced by immunoSEQ multiplex PCR, yet TCRdb's version contains in-frame clones alone and is incomplete. The sample records about 2.4 million clones, 80% to 95% being singletons. The sample taken for sequencing was naive CD4+ T cells from PBMCs. Subset meaning: CD45RA+ positively selected. These receptors were collected from a man between 18 and 29 years old in good health. Some clones in this sample may be carry-over from other donors' samples.

The V call is TRBV7-3, the J call TRBJ1-3; TRBD1 aligns across 8 bases. The V segment lost 2 bases and the J segment 0 bases; nucleotides outside the gene matches: 3. Germline values: CDR1 SGHTA, CDR2 FQGTGA. The CDR3 spans 16 residues. The CDR3 region is CASSLYGTGSGNTIYF. The CDR3 coding sequence is TGTGCCAGCAGCTTATATGGGACAGGCTCTGGAAACACCATATATTTT.

Comment on this clone: Other DNA sequences within the sample encode an identical CDR3. The chain uses TRBV28 and TRBJ2-5; tentatively, D is TRBD1 (5 bases). With 1 base removed from V and 4 bases from J, the gap between germline ends came to 7 bases. The CDR3 contains 13 residues. Germline V gene data show CDR1 as MDHEN and CDR2 as SYDVKM. This CDR3 is CASSLLGAETQYF. The CDR3 nucleotides read TGTGCCAGCAGTTTATTAGGGGCAGAGACCCAGTACTTC.

This chain uses TRBV5-1 with TRBJ1-3; 7 bases are shared with TRBD1. CDR3 length: 19 amino acids. Germline lookup yields CDR1 SGHRS and CDR2 YFSETQ. The junction had 16 bases not matched to a gene; V was cut back by 4 bases and J by 0 bases. The CDR3 here is CASSRTPPGQKDSGNTIYF. The CDR3 DNA follows: TGCGCCAGCAGCCGGACCCCACCGGGACAGAAAGACTCTGGAAACACCATATATTTT.

Worth noting for this clone: This sample also contains other DNA sequences that code for the same CDR3. The rearrangement links TRBV7-2 to TRBJ2-5; D ambiguous. CDR3 size: 13 residues. Per the germline V gene, CDR1 is SGHTA and CDR2 is FQGNSA. V was trimmed by 3 bases and J by 2 bases, leaving 7 bases between them. CDR3 sequence (DNA): TGTGCCAGCAGCTTTTCCGGGCAAGAGACCCAGTACTTC. This codes for CASSFSGQETQYF.